These 17 T cell receptor beta chains came from one sample sequenced in a study of CD8 T cells in Susac syndrome. RNA amounts of about 0.5 to 1 ug underwent reverse transcription with random hexamers. TCRdb redid the calling of the immunoSEQ multiplex PCR reads with MiXCR, one entry per CDR3 protein. The sample shows over 80,000 distinct CDR3 sequences, approximately 92% of them seen only once. Sequencing was performed on CD8+ T cells from PBMCs. The receptors originated from a human donor in good health.

The CDR3 nucleotides are TGTGCCAGTAGTATCCTAGCGGCGAGACAAGAGACCCAGTACTTC. This codes for CASSILAARQETQYF. The V call is TRBV19, the J call TRBJ2-5; 7 nucleotides align to TRBD2. From germline, CDR1 is LNHDA and CDR2 SQIVND (reference sequence). V lost 3 bases and J lost 2; bases outside the gene matches: 6. The CDR3 totals 15 residues.

The chain couples TRBV4-1 to TRBJ2-1; 15 nucleotides line up with TRBD2. V was pared by 4 bases and J by 8 bases, with 9 bases of the junction left unmatched. The CDR3 has 17 residues. In germline, CDR1 is MGHRA, CDR2 YSYEKL. CDR3 in DNA: TGCGCCAGCAGCCGCGGACTAGCGGGGGGGCCTGGGTATGAGCAGTTCTTC. Encoded protein: CASSRGLAGGPGYEQFF.

This chain uses TRBV7-8 with TRBJ1-6, with D possibly TRBD1 on 5 matching bases. Germline V CDR1 and CDR2: SGHVS, FQNEAQ. This CDR3 spans 15 amino acids. The V end lost 5 bases, the J end lost 8 bases, and 16 bases lay between the germline ends. The CDR3 nucleotides are TGTGCCAGCAGCCCCCGGGGGGGGATATATTCACCCCTCCACTTT. Amino acids: CASSPRGGIYSPLHF.

V is TRBV7-6 and J is TRBJ1-1; possible D gene TRBD1, 6 bases. V was pared by 4 bases and J by 4 bases, with 10 bases between. Germline CDR1 reads SGHVS; CDR2 reads FNYEAQ. The CDR3 loop spans 13 amino acids. This CDR3 is CASSSGEGTEAFF. In nucleotides, the CDR3 is TGTGCCAGCAGCTCAGGGGAAGGCACTGAAGCTTTCTTT.

This chain uses TRBV7-9 with TRBJ2-5; the D call may be TRBD1 or TRBD2 (6 bases each). The CDR3 has 15 residues. Germline V gene lookup returns CDR1 SEHNR and CDR2 FQNEAQ (reference sequence). V dropped 1 base and J dropped 2 bases, with 11 bases sitting between them. CDR3 loop: CASSLVGGWQETQYF. The CDR3 coding sequence is TGTGCCAGCAGCTTAGTCGGGGGCTGGCAAGAGACCCAGTACTTC.

This rearrangement joins TRBV7-9 to TRBJ2-7; no firm D call. The CDR3 sequence is 13 residues long. Deletions cut 5 bases from V and 9 bases from J, with 17 bases between. The germline V gene encodes CDR1 SEHNR and CDR2 FQNEAQ (reference sequence). CDR3: CASSPGRAESQYF. As DNA, the CDR3 is TGTGCCAGCAGCCCCGGACGGGCAGAATCGCAGTACTTC.

V gene TRBV29-1 combines with J gene TRBJ2-4, with 8 bases aligning to TRBD1. The V segment lost 0 bases and the J segment 3 bases; nucleotides outside the gene matches: 7. CDR3 length equals 16 residues. Germline V gene data show CDR1 as SQVTM and CDR2 as ANQGSEA. CDR3 coding DNA: TGCAGCGTTGAAGATTTGGACAGGGTGGGCAAAAACATTCAGTACTTC. Its translation: CSVEDLDRVGKNIQYF.

The chain has TRBV9 and TRBJ2-1, with D hard to call. Germline loops: CDR1 SGDLS, CDR2 YYNGEE. The CDR3 loop spans 15 amino acids. The V end lost 3 bases, the J end lost 8 bases, and 18 bases lay between the germline ends. The CDR3 reads CASSAWGLENDEQFF. The CDR3 DNA reads TGTGCCAGCAGCGCCTGGGGTCTCGAAAACGATGAGCAGTTCTTC.

About this clonotype itself: A clone one base away is much larger, so this may be a read error. CDR3 DNA sequence: TGTGCCATCAGCGGAGGAGGTTATCAGCCCCAGCATTTT. This encodes CAISGGGYQPQHF. The rearrangement joins TRBV27 to TRBJ1-5, with no clear D. Germline V lookup: CDR1 MNHEY, CDR2 SMNVEV (reference sequence). V lost 10 bases, J lost 5 bases, and 15 bases lay in between. The CDR3 covers 13 residues.

This clonotype was recorded once. The chain has TRBV10-3 and TRBJ2-2; D is perhaps TRBD1 or TRBD2 (5 bases each). The V end was cut by 2 bases, the J end by 6 bases, with 19 bases between. Germline V gives CDR1 ENHRY, CDR2 SYGVKD. CDR3 length: 17 residues. The CDR3 is CAISELGRARGAGELFF. CDR3 coding DNA: TGTGCCATCAGTGAGCTCGGCAGGGCTCGGGGCGCCGGGGAGCTGTTTTTT.

The V call is TRBV4-2, the J call TRBJ1-1, with D unresolved. The V end lost 0 bases, the J end lost 7 bases, and 12 bases lay between the germline ends. The CDR3 length is 14 residues. Germline loops: CDR1 LGHNA, CDR2 YNFKEQ. The CDR3 sequence: CASSQDISGNEAFF. The CDR3 nucleotides are TGTGCCAGCAGCCAAGATATTTCAGGAAATGAAGCTTTCTTT.

This chain joins TRBV9 and TRBJ2-1; TRBD2 matches 9 bases. This CDR3 has 17 amino acids. Germline CDR1 SGDLS, CDR2 YYNGEE. With 3 bases clipped from V and 10 bases from J, the junction kept 17 bases outside the gene matches. The CDR3 loop reads CASSGPIGAGSGGEQFF. The CDR3 DNA reads as TGTGCCAGCAGCGGCCCTATCGGGGCGGGGAGCGGGGGGGAGCAGTTCTTC.

Here the CDR3 reads CASSPKGLNSGANVLTF. The CDR3 DNA follows: TGTGCCAGCAGCCCGAAGGGACTGAACTCTGGGGCCAACGTCCTGACTTTC. The chain has TRBV7-8 and TRBJ2-6; a possible D gene is TRBD2 (6 bases). The germline gives CDR1 SGHVS, CDR2 FQNEAQ. V was clipped by 5 bases and J by 0 bases, with 14 bases between them. The CDR3 is made up of 17 amino acids. The full variable domain, with the rest looked up from reference TRBV7-8 and TRBJ2-6, is GAGVSQSPRYKVAKRGQDVALRCDPISGHVSLFWYQQALGQGPEFLTYFQNEAQLDKSGLPSDRFFAERPEGSVSTLKIQRTQQEDSAVYLCASSPKGLNSGANVLTFGAGSRLTVL.

This chain connects TRBV9 to TRBJ1-6; D may be TRBD1 (6 bases). Trimming removed 4 bases at V and 7 bases at J, with 12 bases between. The CDR3 has 14 amino acids. From germline, CDR1 is SGDLS and CDR2 YYNGEE. The DNA for the CDR3 is TGTGCCAGCAGCCTCCAGGGGTCGAATTCACCCCTCCACTTT. Its translation: CASSLQGSNSPLHF. The full variable domain, rest sourced from reference TRBV9 and TRBJ1-6, is DSGVTQTPKHLITATGQRVTLRCSPRSGDLSVYWYQQSLDQGLQFLIQYYNGEERAKGNILERFSAQQFPDLHSELNLSSLELGDSALYFCASSLQGSNSPLHFGNGTRLTVT.

The rearrangement joins TRBV7-8 to TRBJ2-5; 7 nucleotides agree with TRBD2. V dropped 5 bases and J dropped 1; count of bases not matched to a gene: 7. Germline V gene sequence: CDR1 SGHVS, CDR2 FQNEAQ. The CDR3 is made up of 15 amino acids. The CDR3 sequence is CASSPWGGPQETQYF. The CDR3 coding sequence is TGTGCCAGCAGCCCTTGGGGGGGACCCCAAGAGACCCAGTACTTC.

In this sample, this clonotype turned up once. J is TRBJ1-1 and V is TRBV9, with 7 bases that match TRBD1. The CDR3 extends over 14 amino acids. Trimming removed 6 bases from V and 0 bases from J; junction bases left unmatched: 5. CDR1 is SGDLS, CDR2 YYNGEE, per germline. As DNA, the CDR3 is TGTGCCAGCAACCGAGGGGGCATGAACACTGAAGCTTTCTTT. It translates to CASNRGGMNTEAFF.

Only one count was recorded for this clonotype. The V and J genes are TRBV29-1 and TRBJ1-1; D uncertain. Trimming cost V 2 bases and J 6 bases, with 10 bases left between them. CDR3 size: 12 residues. CDR1 SQVTM and CDR2 ANQGSEA come from the germline V gene. CDR3 residues: CSVEKNFAEAFF. CDR3 bases: TGCAGCGTTGAAAAGAATTTCGCTGAAGCTTTCTTT.